The clone carrying this T cell receptor (beta chain) appeared a few times. Its target is not known. This sample is part of a study of blood T cells in healthy people across ages. Study details: Researchers report that template switching captured about one barcoded beta molecule per two T cells.

Overall study results and limits: Observed TCR beta diversity showed a strong correlation with the percentage of naive T cells as measured by flow cytometry.

Through a sample-barcoded 5' primer and a J-beta primer mix, a second PCR was run for roughly 6 to 12 cycles. Every cDNA molecule carried a tag from a template-switch adaptor bearing 12 random nucleotides. TCRdb processed the 5' RACE reads anew with MiXCR; each CDR3 protein has one entry. The sample lists some 730,000 distinct CDR3 sequences; about 24% were seen once. The CDR3 runs to 13 residues. Trimming pared 5 bases from V and 7 bases from J, leaving 14 bases between. Germline V lookup: CDR1 SEHNR, CDR2 FQNEAQ (reference sequence). Each sample provided at least 5.5 micrograms of extracted total RNA.

The rearrangement joins TRBV7-9 to TRBJ1-2, with D tentatively TRBD1 (6 bases). This receptor was identified in a man between 65 and 85 years old in good health. The sample comprised blood. The CDR3 here is CASSQQGAGGYTF. The CDR3 DNA reads as TGTGCCAGCAGCCAACAGGGAGCGGGTGGCTACACCTTC.